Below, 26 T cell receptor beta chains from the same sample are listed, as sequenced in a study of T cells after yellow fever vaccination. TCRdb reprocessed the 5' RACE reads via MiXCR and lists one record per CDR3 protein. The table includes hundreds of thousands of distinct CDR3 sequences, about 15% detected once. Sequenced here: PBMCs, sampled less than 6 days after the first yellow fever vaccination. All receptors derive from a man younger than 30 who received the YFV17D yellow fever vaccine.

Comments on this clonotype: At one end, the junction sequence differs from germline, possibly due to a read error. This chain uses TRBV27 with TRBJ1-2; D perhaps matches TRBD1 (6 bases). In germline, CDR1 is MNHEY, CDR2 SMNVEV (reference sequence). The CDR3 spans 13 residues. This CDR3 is CACSKQGTGGYTF. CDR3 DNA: TGTGCCTGCAGCAAACAGGGCACTGGAGGCTACACCTTC.

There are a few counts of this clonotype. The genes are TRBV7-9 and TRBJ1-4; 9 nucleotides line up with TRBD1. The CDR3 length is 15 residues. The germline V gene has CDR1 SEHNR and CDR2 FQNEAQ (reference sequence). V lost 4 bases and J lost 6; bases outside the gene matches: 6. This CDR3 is CASSSSGTGYEKLFF. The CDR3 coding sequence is TGTGCCAGCAGCTCGTCCGGGACAGGGTATGAAAAACTGTTTTTT.

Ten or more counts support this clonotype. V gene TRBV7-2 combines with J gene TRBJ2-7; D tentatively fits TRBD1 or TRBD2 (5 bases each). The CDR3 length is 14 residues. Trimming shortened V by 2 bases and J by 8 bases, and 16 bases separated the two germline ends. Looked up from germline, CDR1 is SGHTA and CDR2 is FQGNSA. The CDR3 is CASSLTGWGTQQYV. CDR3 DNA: TGTGCCAGCAGCTTAACAGGTTGGGGGACCCAGCAGTACGTC.

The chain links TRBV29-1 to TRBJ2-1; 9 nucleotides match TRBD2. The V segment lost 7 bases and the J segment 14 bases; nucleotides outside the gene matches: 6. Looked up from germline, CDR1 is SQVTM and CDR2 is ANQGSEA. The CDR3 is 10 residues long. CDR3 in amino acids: CSAGTSYKFF. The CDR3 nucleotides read TGCAGCGCCGGGACTAGCTATAAGTTCTTC.

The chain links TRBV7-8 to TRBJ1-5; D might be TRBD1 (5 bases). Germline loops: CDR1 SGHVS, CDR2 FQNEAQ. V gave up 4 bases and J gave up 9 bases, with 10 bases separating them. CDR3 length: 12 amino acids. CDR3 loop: CASSSAGRPQHF. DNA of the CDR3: TGTGCCAGCAGCTCAGCAGGGAGGCCCCAGCATTTT.

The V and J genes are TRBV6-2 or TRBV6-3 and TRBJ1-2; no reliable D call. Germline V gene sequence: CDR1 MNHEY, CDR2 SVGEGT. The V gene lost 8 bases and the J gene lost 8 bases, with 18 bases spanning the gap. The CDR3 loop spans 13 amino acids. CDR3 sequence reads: CASSYDGEIGYTF. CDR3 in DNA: TGTGCCAGCTCCTACGACGGTGAGATCGGCTACACCTTC.

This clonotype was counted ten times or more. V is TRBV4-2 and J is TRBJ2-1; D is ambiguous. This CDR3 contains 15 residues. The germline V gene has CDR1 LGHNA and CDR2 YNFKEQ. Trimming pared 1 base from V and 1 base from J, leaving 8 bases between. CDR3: CASSQGAESYNEQFF. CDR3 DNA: TGTGCCAGCAGCCAAGGTGCGGAGTCCTACAATGAGCAGTTCTTC.

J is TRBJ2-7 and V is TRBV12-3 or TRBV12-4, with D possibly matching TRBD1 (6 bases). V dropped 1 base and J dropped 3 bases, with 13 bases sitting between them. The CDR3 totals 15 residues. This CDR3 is CASSLGTGKSYEQYF. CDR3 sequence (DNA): TGTGCCAGCAGTTTAGGCACAGGGAAAAGCTACGAGCAGTACTTC.

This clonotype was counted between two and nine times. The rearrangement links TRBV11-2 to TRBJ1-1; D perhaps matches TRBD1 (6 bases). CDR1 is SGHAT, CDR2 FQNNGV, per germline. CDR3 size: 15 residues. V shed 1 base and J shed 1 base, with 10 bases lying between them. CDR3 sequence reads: CASSLGTDGNTEAFF. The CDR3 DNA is TGTGCCAGCAGCTTAGGGACAGACGGGAACACTGAAGCTTTCTTT.

In nucleotides, the CDR3 is TGCAGCGTTGAGCGGGGCAGGGGACAACTGTTTTTT. Protein sequence: CSVERGRGQLFF. V gene TRBV29-1 combines with J gene TRBJ1-4, with D possibly being TRBD1 (6 bases). CDR3 size: 12 residues. Trimming removed 3 bases at V and 12 bases at J, with 14 bases between. Germline CDR1 reads SQVTM; CDR2 reads ANQGSEA.

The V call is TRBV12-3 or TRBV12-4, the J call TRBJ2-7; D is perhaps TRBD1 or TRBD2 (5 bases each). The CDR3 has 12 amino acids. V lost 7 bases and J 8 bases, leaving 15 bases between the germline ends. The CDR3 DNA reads TGTGCCAGCACCCTTGGTGGGGGACAGCAGTACTTC. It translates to CASTLGGGQQYF.

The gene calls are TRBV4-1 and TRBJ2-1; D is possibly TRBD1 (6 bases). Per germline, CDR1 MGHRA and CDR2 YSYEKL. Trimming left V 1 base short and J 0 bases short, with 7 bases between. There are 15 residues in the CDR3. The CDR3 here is CASSQVGASYNEQFF. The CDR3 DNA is TGCGCCAGCAGCCAAGTGGGGGCCTCCTACAATGAGCAGTTCTTC.

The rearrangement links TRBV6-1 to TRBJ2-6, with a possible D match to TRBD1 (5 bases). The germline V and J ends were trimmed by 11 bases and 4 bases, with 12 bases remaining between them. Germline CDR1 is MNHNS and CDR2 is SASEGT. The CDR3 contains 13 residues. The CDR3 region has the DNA TGTGCCCTCAGGGCCCCCGGGGCCAACGTCCTGACTTTC. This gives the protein CALRAPGANVLTF.

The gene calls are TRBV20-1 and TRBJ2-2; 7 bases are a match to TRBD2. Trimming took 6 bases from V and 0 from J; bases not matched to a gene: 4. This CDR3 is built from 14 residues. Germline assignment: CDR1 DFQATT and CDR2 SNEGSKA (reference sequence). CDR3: CSALGGTNTGELFF. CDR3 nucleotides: TGCAGTGCCCTGGGAGGGACGAACACCGGGGAGCTGTTTTTT.

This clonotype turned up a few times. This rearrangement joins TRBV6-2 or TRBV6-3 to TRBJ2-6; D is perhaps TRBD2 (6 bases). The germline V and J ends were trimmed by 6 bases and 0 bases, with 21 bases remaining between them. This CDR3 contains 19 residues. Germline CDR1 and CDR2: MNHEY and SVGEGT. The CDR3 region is CASSTSGGTFLSGANVLTF. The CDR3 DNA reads TGTGCCAGCAGCACATCTGGCGGGACTTTCCTCTCTGGGGCCAACGTCCTGACTTTC.

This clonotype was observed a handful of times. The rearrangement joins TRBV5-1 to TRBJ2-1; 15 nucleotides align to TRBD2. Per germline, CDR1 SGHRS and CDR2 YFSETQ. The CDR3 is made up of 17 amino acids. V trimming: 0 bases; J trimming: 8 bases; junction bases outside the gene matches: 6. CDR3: CASSLGTSGGAWDEQFF. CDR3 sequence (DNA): TGCGCCAGCAGCTTGGGGACTAGCGGGGGGGCTTGGGATGAGCAGTTCTTC.

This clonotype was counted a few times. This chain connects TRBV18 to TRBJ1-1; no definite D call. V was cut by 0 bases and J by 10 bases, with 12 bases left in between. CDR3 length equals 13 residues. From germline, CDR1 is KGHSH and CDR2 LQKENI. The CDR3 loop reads CASSPPSVFGAFF. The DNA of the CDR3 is TGTGCCAGCTCACCACCATCCGTATTTGGAGCTTTCTTT.

The DNA of the CDR3 is TGTGCCAGCGGAGGGGGTTCAGGGGCAACTAATGAAAAACTGTTTTTT. It is translated as CASGGGSGATNEKLFF. The rearrangement joins TRBV9 to TRBJ1-4; possibly TRBD1 for D (6 bases). Per the germline V gene, CDR1 is SGDLS and CDR2 is YYNGEE. V lost 7 bases and J 0 bases, leaving 16 bases between the germline ends. The CDR3 consists of 16 residues.

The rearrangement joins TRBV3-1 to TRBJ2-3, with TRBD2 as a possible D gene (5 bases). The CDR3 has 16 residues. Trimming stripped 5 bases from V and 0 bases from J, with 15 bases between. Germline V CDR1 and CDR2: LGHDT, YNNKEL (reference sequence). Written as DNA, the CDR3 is TGTGCCAGCAGCTCAACCGGGGAGAGAAGCACAGATACGCAGTATTTT. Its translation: CASSSTGERSTDTQYF.

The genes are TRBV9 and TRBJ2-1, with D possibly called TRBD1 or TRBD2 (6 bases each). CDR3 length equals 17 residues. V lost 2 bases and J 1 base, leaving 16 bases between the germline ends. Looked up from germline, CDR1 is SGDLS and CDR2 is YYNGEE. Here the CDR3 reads CASSVTGAADSYNEQFF. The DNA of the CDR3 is TGTGCCAGCAGCGTGACGGGGGCCGCAGATTCCTACAATGAGCAGTTCTTC.

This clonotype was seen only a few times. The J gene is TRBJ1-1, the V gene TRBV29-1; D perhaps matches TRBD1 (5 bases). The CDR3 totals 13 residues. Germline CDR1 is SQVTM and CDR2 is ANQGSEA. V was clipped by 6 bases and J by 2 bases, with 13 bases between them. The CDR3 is CSVSRTINTEAFF. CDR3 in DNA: TGCAGCGTCAGTAGGACAATCAACACTGAAGCTTTCTTT.

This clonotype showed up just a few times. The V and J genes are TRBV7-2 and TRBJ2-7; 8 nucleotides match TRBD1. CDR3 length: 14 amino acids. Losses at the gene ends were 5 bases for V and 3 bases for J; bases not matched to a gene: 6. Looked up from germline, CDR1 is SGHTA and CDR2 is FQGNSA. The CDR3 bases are TGTGCCAGCAGCGTCTCAGGGGGCAACTACGAGCAGTACGTC. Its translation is CASSVSGGNYEQYV.

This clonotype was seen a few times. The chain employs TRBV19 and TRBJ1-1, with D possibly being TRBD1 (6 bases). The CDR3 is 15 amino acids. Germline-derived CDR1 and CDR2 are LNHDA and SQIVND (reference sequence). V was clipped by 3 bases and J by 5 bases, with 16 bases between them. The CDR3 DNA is TGTGCCAGTAGTATTTGGGGACGGGGGGCTACTGAAGCTTTCTTT. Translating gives CASSIWGRGATEAFF.

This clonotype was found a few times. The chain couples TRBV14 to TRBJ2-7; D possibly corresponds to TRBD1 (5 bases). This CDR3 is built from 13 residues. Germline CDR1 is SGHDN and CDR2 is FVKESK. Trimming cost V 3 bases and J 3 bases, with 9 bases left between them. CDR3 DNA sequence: TGTGCCAGCAGCCACCTGACAGTCTACGAGCAGTACTTC. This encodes CASSHLTVYEQYF.

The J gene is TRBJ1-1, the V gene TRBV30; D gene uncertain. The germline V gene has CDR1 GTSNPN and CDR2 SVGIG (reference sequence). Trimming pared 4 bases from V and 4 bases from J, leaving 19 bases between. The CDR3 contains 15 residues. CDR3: CAWTDTRNLLTEAFF. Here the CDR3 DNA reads TGTGCCTGGACAGACACGAGGAACCTTCTCACTGAAGCTTTCTTT.

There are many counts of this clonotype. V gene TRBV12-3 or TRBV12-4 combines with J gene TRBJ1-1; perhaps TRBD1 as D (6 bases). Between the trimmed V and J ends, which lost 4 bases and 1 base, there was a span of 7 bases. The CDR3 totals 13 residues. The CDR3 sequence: CASSWTENTEAFF. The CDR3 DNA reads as TGTGCCAGCAGTTGGACAGAGAACACTGAAGCTTTCTTT.